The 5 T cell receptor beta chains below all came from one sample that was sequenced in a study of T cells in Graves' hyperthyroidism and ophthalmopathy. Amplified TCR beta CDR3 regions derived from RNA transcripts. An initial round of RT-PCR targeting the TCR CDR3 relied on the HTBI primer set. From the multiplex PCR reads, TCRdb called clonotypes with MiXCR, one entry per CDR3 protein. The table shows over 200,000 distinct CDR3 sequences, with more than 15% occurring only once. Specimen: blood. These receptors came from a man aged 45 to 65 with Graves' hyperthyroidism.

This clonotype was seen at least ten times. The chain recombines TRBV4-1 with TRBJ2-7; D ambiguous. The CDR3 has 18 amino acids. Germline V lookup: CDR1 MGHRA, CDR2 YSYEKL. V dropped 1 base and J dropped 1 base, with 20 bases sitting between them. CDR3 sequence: CASSQGSDGRLGSYEQYF. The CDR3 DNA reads TGCGCCAGCAGCCAAGGCAGTGATGGCAGGCTGGGGTCCTACGAGCAGTACTTC.

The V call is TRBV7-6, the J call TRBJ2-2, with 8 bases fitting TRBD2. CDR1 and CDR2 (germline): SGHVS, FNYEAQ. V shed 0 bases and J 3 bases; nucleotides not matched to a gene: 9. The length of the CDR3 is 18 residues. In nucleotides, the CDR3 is TGTGCCAGCAGCTTAGCAGTGGCGGGAGGTTGGGACACCGGGGAGCTGTTTTTT. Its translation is CASSLAVAGGWDTGELFF. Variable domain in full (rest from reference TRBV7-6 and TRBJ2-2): GAGVSQSPRYKVTKRGQDVALRCDPISGHVSLYWYRQALGQGPEFLTYFNYEAQQDKSGLPNDRFSAERPEGSISTLTIQRTEQRDSAMYRCASSLAVAGGWDTGELFFGEGSRLTVL.

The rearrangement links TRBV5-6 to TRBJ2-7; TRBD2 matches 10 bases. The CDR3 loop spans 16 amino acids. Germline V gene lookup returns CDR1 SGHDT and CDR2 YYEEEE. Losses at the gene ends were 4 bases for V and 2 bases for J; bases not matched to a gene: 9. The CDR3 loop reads CASSGTGTSVAYEQYF. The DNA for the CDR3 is TGTGCCAGCAGCGGGACCGGGACTAGCGTCGCCTACGAGCAGTACTTC.

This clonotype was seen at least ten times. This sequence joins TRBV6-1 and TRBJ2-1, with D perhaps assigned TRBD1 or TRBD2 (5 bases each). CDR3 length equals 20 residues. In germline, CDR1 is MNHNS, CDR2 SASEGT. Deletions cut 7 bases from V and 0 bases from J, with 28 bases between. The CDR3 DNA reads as TGTGCCAGCAACTACAATTCCGGGACCACGGCTCCTCGCTCCTACAATGAGCAGTTCTTC. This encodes CASNYNSGTTAPRSYNEQFF.

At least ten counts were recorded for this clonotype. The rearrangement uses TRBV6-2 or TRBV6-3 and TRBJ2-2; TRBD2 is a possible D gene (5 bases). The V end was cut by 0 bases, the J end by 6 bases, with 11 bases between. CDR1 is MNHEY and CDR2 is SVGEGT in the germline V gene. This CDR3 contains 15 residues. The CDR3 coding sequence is TGTGCCAGCAGTTACTCGAGGGTTGGTCCCGGGGAGCTGTTTTTT. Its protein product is CASSYSRVGPGELFF.